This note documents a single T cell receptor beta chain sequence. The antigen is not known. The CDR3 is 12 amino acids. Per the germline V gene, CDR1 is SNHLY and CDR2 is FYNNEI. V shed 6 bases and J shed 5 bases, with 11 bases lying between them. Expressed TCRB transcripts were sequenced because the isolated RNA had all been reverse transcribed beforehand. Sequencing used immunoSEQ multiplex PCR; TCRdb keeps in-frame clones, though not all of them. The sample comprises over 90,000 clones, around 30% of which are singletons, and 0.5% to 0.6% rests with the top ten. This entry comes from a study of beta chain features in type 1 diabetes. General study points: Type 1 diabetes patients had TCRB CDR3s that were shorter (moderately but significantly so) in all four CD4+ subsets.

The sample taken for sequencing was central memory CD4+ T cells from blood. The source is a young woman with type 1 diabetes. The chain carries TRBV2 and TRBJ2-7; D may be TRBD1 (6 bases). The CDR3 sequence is CASRNRVDEQYF. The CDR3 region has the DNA TGTGCCAGCAGGAACAGGGTCGACGAGCAGTACTTC.